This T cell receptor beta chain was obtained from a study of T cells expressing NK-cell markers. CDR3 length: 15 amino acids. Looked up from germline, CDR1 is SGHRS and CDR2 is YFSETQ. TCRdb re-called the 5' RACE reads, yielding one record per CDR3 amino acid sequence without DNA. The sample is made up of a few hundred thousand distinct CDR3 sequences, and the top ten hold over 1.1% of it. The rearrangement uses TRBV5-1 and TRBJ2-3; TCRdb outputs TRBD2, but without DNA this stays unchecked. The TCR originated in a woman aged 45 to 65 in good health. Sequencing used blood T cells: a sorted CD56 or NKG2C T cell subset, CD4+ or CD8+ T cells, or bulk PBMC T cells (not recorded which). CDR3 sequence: CASSRDSTFTDTQYF. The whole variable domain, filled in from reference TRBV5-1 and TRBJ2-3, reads KAGVTQTPRYLIKTRGQQVTLSCSPISGHRSVSWYQQTPGQGLQFLFEYFSETQRNKGNFPGRFSGRQFSNSRSEMNVSTLELGDSALYLCASSRDSTFTDTQYFGPGTRLTVL.